The 14 T cell receptor beta chains given below trace back to one sample, sequenced in a study of cytomegalovirus exposure and HLA in healthy donors. Researchers ran the PCR with 60 Vbeta and 13 Jbeta primers. Sequenced by immunoSEQ multiplex PCR; TCRdb stores in-frame clones only, minus some. This sample yields under 100,000 clones, of which 62% are seen a single time; about 5% belongs to the top ten. The sequenced material came from PBMCs. The receptor source for this set is a woman in her twenties or thirties in good health and CMV-seropositive.

This chain links TRBV28 with TRBJ1-4; D gene ambiguous. Trimming pared 6 bases from V and 5 bases from J, leaving 19 bases between. This CDR3 is 16 amino acids long. The germline CDR1 and CDR2 sequences are MDHEN and SYDVKM. The CDR3 nucleotides are TGTGCCAGCAGCCCCTGGAGGGCAGCCAAAAATGAAAAACTGTTTTTT. Its translation is CASSPWRAAKNEKLFF.

Points on this clone: One junction end does not reproduce the germline sequence, and a read error may be involved. J is TRBJ2-7 and V is TRBV7-9; perhaps TRBD1 as D (7 bases). This CDR3 region has 16 residues. CDR1 SEHNR and CDR2 FQNEAQ come from the germline V gene (reference sequence). DNA for the CDR3: TGTTCCAGCAGCCTTACAACGGGCAGGGGGGTCTACGAGCAGTACTTC. This encodes CSSSLTTGRGVYEQYF. Based on the CDR3 plus reference TRBV7-9 and TRBJ2-7, the full variable domain is DTGVSQNPRHKITKRGQNVTFRCDPISEHNRLYWYRQTLGQGPEFLTYFQNEAQLEKSRLLSDRFSAERPKGSFSTLEIQRTEQGDSAMYLCSSSLTTGRGVYEQYFGPGTRLTVT.

The chain has TRBV29-1 and TRBJ2-7, with 10 bases aligning to TRBD1. The CDR3 runs to 13 residues. Trimming took 6 bases from V and 4 from J; bases not matched to a gene: 6. Per the germline V gene, CDR1 is SQVTM and CDR2 is ANQGSEA. The CDR3 reads CSVARDRGYEQYF. For the CDR3, the DNA is TGCAGCGTCGCGCGGGACAGGGGTTACGAGCAGTACTTC.

The rearrangement links TRBV30 to TRBJ2-3; 12 nucleotides align to TRBD2. CDR3 length equals 15 residues. Losses at the gene ends were 5 bases for V and 2 bases for J; bases not matched to a gene: 5. Per the germline V gene, CDR1 is GTSNPN and CDR2 is SVGIG (reference sequence). The CDR3 region is CAWRASGGATDTQYF. Written as DNA, the CDR3 is TGTGCCTGGCGGGCTAGCGGGGGGGCCACAGATACGCAGTATTTT.

The chain recombines TRBV9 with TRBJ1-6; D unclear. Trimming removed 0 bases from V and 0 bases from J, with 7 bases in between. The length of the CDR3 is 16 residues. Germline V gene sequence: CDR1 SGDLS, CDR2 YYNGEE. DNA for the CDR3: TGTGCCAGCAGCGTAGGAGGTAGCTCCTATAATTCACCCCTCCACTTT. Translating gives CASSVGGSSYNSPLHF.

V gene TRBV7-3 combines with J gene TRBJ2-1, with D uncertain. Germline V CDR1 and CDR2: SGHTA, FQGTGA. This CDR3 is built from 15 residues. V was cut by 5 bases and J by 6 bases, with 17 bases left in between. CDR3 sequence: CASSHSRNVANEQFF. The CDR3 DNA is TGTGCCAGCAGCCATTCTAGAAACGTGGCCAATGAGCAGTTCTTC.

The rearrangement joins TRBV19 to TRBJ1-1, with 10 bases matching TRBD1. With 10 bases clipped from V and 5 bases from J, the junction kept 7 bases outside the gene matches. CDR1 and CDR2 (germline): LNHDA, SQIVND (reference sequence). CDR3 size: 13 residues. CDR3 DNA: TGTGCCACCCTGACAGGGGGCAGGACTGAAGCTTTCTTT. Its translation: CATLTGGRTEAFF.

This clone was counted a single time. The chain has TRBV7-2 and TRBJ2-1; tentative D call: TRBD2 (6 bases). Germline-derived CDR1 and CDR2 are SGHTA and FQGNSA. Trimming shortened V by 4 bases and J by 7 bases, and 23 bases separated the two germline ends. The CDR3 has 17 residues. The CDR3 protein is CASSYAVGRGDQNEQFF. The CDR3, as DNA: TGTGCCAGCAGCTATGCCGTTGGGCGGGGCGATCAAAATGAGCAGTTCTTC. Looking up the rest from reference TRBV7-2 and TRBJ2-1 gives the full variable domain: GAGVSQSPSNKVTEKGKDVELRCDPISGHTALYWYRQSLGQGLEFLIYFQGNSAPDKSGLPSDRFSAERTGGSVSTLTIQRTQQEDSAVYLCASSYAVGRGDQNEQFFGPGTRLTVL.

The chain has TRBV7-8 and TRBJ1-5; tentative D call: TRBD1 (6 bases). Trimming stripped 1 base from V and 7 bases from J, with 23 bases between. CDR3 length equals 18 residues. The germline CDR1 and CDR2 sequences are SGHVS and FQNEAQ. The DNA of the CDR3 is TGTGCCAGCAGCTTAGAAGGGCAGGGGTACTTCGGTCAACAGCCCCAGCATTTT. Protein product: CASSLEGQGYFGQQPQHF. The variable domain in full, completed from reference TRBV7-8 and TRBJ1-5, reads GAGVSQSPRYKVAKRGQDVALRCDPISGHVSLFWYQQALGQGPEFLTYFQNEAQLDKSGLPSDRFFAERPEGSVSTLKIQRTQQEDSAVYLCASSLEGQGYFGQQPQHFGDGTRLSIL.

The chain carries TRBV7-2 and TRBJ1-3, with a tentative D call TRBD1 (5 bases). Trimming pared 5 bases from V and 4 bases from J, leaving 15 bases between. The CDR3 loop spans 15 amino acids. CDR1 and CDR2 from the germline V gene are SGHTA and FQGNSA. CDR3 residues: CASSLTGSGGNTIYF. The CDR3 bases are TGTGCCAGCAGCCTTACAGGATCAGGGGGAAACACCATATATTTT.

This clone came up once. The genes are TRBV4-1 and TRBJ2-1, with D possibly matching TRBD1 (5 bases). Germline V CDR1 and CDR2: MGHRA, YSYEKL. The CDR3 is made up of 14 amino acids. The ends were cut back, 1 base at V and 3 bases at J, with 7 bases in the middle. The CDR3 loop reads CASSQGQIYNEQFF. The CDR3 coding sequence is TGCGCCAGCAGCCAAGGACAGATCTACAATGAGCAGTTCTTC.

The chain joins TRBV7-2 to TRBJ2-1; 8 bases are shared with TRBD2. V dropped 0 bases and J dropped 9; count of bases not matched to a gene: 7. This CDR3 comprises 15 residues. Germline V gives CDR1 SGHTA, CDR2 FQGNSA. The CDR3 nucleotides are TGTGCCAGCAGCTTAGCCGGGGGGGCCGGAATTGAGCAGTTCTTC. As protein: CASSLAGGAGIEQFF.

By proportion, this clone is medium-sized. J is TRBJ1-1 and V is TRBV5-1; 9 bases agree with TRBD1. With V trimmed by 4 bases and J by 1 base, 5 bases remained unmatched. The CDR3 has 15 residues. The germline gives CDR1 SGHRS, CDR2 YFSETQ. In DNA form, the CDR3 reads TGCGCCAGCAGCCCCCGGACAGGGGAGAACACTGAAGCTTTCTTT. It is translated as CASSPRTGENTEAFF.

V gene TRBV13 combines with J gene TRBJ2-3, with 8 bases fitting TRBD2. This CDR3 is 14 amino acids long. The V gene's germline CDR1 is PRHDT and CDR2 FYEKMQ (reference sequence). Losses at the gene ends were 3 bases for V and 2 bases for J; bases not matched to a gene: 1. The CDR3 coding sequence is TGTGCCAGCAGCTTCGGGGGGGTCACAGATACGCAGTATTTT. Translation gives CASSFGGVTDTQYF.